This T cell receptor beta chain was captured in a study of blood T cells in healthy people across ages. Extractions gave at least 5.5 micrograms of total RNA per sample. Trimming removed 0 bases at V and 2 bases at J, with 7 bases between. This CDR3 contains 14 residues. Germline-derived CDR1 and CDR2 are SGHTA and FQGTGA. A J-beta primer mix and a sample-barcoded 5' primer were used in a second PCR of about 7 to 12 cycles. Using its own MiXCR run on the 5' RACE reads, TCRdb lists one record per CDR3 protein. The repertoire holds around 1,800,000 distinct CDR3 sequences, with about two fifths as singletons. The study, taken as a whole, reports: Higher diversity, along with more naive CD4+ cells, distinguished long-lived donors from aged donors. Per million T cells, TCR beta diversity dropped about linearly as age rose.

Ten or more counts support this clonotype. Its target is unknown. The sample consisted of blood. The chain combines TRBV7-3 with TRBJ1-1, with unresolved D. The TCR sequence derives from a human donor in good health. CDR3 loop: CASSLTPGNTEAFF. For the CDR3, the DNA is TGTGCCAGCAGCTTAACCCCAGGAAACACTGAAGCTTTCTTT.